This TCR beta chain comes out of a study of blood T cell repertoires in COVID-19. Study context: Nucleic acid was either cDNA or gDNA, and it came from T cells, B-cell-depleted T cells, or PBMCs.

In the original processing: Cell counts per sample came from amplifying reference gene primers. The repertoire was sequenced with immunoSEQ multiplex PCR; TCRdb's copy has only in-frame clones and lacks some. From that table come the V and J calls and clone size; the DNA was used to work out D and trimming. This table holds tens of thousands of clones, around 84% found once. Germline-derived CDR1 and CDR2 are LGHDT and YNNKEL (reference sequence). V gave up 0 bases and J gave up 6 bases, with 12 bases separating them. The CDR3 consists of 15 residues. Sequenced: peripheral blood. This clonotype originated in a human donor in a cohort sampled during active or convalescent COVID-19. The chain combines TRBV3-1 (or the pseudogene TRBV3-2) with TRBJ2-4; maybe TRBD2 (6 bases). CDR3 sequence: CASSQEGRGRNIQYF. The CDR3 DNA is TGTGCCAGCAGCCAAGAAGGGCGGGGCAGAAACATTCAGTACTTC.